These T cell receptor beta chains were read from a single sample in a study of blood T cell repertoires in COVID-19. Libraries were prepared by immunoSEQ multiplex PCR; TCRdb keeps only in-frame clonotypes and omits some of them. The table records roughly 260,000 clones, approximately 90% of them present only once. Input material: peripheral blood. These receptors all come from a woman aged 40-49 years with acute or convalescent COVID-19. CDR3s include the opening cysteine and the closing phenylalanine or tryptophan. The D gene is left open where the match is weak. A row's size may be missing; if present it is once, few, many or a size class.

J: TRBJ1-2
D: TRBD1
V: TRBV5-1
length: 15
size: .
CDR3: CASSFTYGTAYGYTF
DNA: TGCGCCAGCAGCTTTACTTACGGGACAGCTTATGGCTACACCTTC

J: TRBJ1-4
D: .
V: TRBV4-1
length: 15
size: .
CDR3: CASSPFGATNEKLFF
DNA: TGCGCCAGCAGCCCGTTCGGGGCAACTAATGAAAAACTGTTTTTT

J: TRBJ1-6
D: .
V: TRBV19
length: 14
size: .
CDR3: CASSVQGWNSPLHF
DNA: TGTGCCAGTAGTGTACAGGGATGGAATTCACCCCTCCACTTT

J: TRBJ1-5
D: TRBD1
V: TRBV10-3
length: 13
size: .
CDR3: CATGTAGNQPQHF
DNA: TGTGCCACCGGGACAGCGGGCAATCAGCCCCAGCATTTT

J: TRBJ2-1
D: .
V: TRBV4-1
length: 14
size: .
CDR3: CASSQESGVSEQFF
DNA: TGCGCCAGCAGCCAAGAGTCGGGGGTAAGTGAGCAGTTCTTC

J: TRBJ1-6
D: .
V: TRBV5-1
length: 14
size: .
CDR3: CASSPGEQDSPLHF
DNA: TGCGCCAGCAGCCCCGGAGAGCAAGATTCACCCCTCCACTTT

J: TRBJ1-6
D: TRBD1
V: TRBV27
length: 14
size: .
CDR3: CASRLGNRGSPLHF
DNA: TGTGCCAGCAGACTTGGGAACAGGGGTTCACCCCTCCACTTT

J: TRBJ1-3
D: TRBD1
V: TRBV4-1
length: 15
size: .
CDR3: CASSQDRGPGNTIYF
DNA: TGCGCCAGCAGCCAGGACAGGGGGCCTGGAAACACCATATATTTT

J: TRBJ1-4
D: .
V: TRBV4-1
length: 15
size: .
CDR3: CASSQDRREGGKLFF
DNA: TGCGCCAGCAGCCAAGATCGAAGGGAGGGAGGAAAACTGTTTTTT

J: TRBJ1-1
D: .
V: TRBV20-1
length: 11
size: .
CDR3: CSANPGEGAFF
DNA: TGCAGTGCTAACCCCGGGGAAGGGGCTTTCTTT

J: TRBJ2-3
D: TRBD2
V: TRBV27
length: 15
size: once
CDR3: CASSLGSGGIDTQYF
DNA: TGTGCCAGCAGCCTCGGTAGCGGGGGGATAGATACGCAGTATTTT

J: TRBJ1-3
D: TRBD1
V: TRBV6-1
length: 17
size: .
CDR3: CASSERAQGAFGNTIYF
DNA: TGTGCCAGCAGTGAACGAGCGCAGGGGGCCTTTGGAAACACCATATATTTT

J: TRBJ2-3
D: TRBD2
V: TRBV3-1/TRBV3-2
length: 18
size: once
CDR3: CASSHQQTSGGVTDTQYF
DNA: TGTGCCAGCAGCCACCAGCAAACTAGCGGGGGTGTGACAGATACGCAGTATTTT

J: TRBJ2-3
D: .
V: TRBV1
length: 16
size: .
CDR3: CTSSHRLAGGTDTQYF
DNA: TGCACCAGCAGCCACAGACTAGCGGGGGGCACAGATACGCAGTATTTT

J: TRBJ2-3
D: .
V: TRBV9
length: 13
size: .
CDR3: CASSGSSTDTQYF
DNA: TGTGCCAGCAGCGGGAGCAGCACAGATACGCAGTATTTT

J: TRBJ2-5
D: TRBD2
V: TRBV5-1
length: 16
size: .
CDR3: CASSYGLAGDQGTQYF
DNA: TGCGCCAGCAGCTACGGACTAGCGGGGGATCAGGGGACCCAGTACTTC

J: TRBJ1-1
D: TRBD1
V: TRBV19
length: 15
size: .
CDR3: CASSLKQGGSTEAFF
DNA: TGTGCCAGTAGTCTCAAACAGGGGGGGAGCACTGAAGCTTTCTTT

J: TRBJ2-3
D: TRBD2
V: TRBV4-2
length: 20
size: .
CDR3: CASSPLGLAGGAEDGDTQYF
DNA: TGTGCCAGCAGCCCCCTTGGACTAGCGGGGGGGGCGGAGGATGGAGATACGCAGTATTTT

J: TRBJ1-4
D: .
V: TRBV19
length: 17
size: .
CDR3: CASSKGTGPATNEKLFF
DNA: TGTGCCAGTAGTAAGGGTACAGGGCCAGCAACTAATGAAAAACTGTTTTTT

J: TRBJ1-4
D: .
V: TRBV15
length: 16
size: .
CDR3: CATSRDRGATGEKLFF
DNA: TGTGCCACCAGCAGAGATCGTGGGGCTACAGGAGAAAAACTGTTTTTT

J: TRBJ2-2
D: .
V: TRBV11-2
length: 15
size: .
CDR3: CASILRGLNTGELFF
DNA: TGTGCCAGCATCCTAAGGGGCCTGAACACCGGGGAGCTGTTTTTT

J: TRBJ1-1
D: .
V: TRBV3-1/TRBV3-2
length: 14
size: few
CDR3: CASSHAGGNTEAFF
DNA: TGTGCCAGCAGCCACGCAGGAGGGAACACTGAAGCTTTCTTT

J: TRBJ1-6
D: .
V: TRBV25-1
length: 14
size: .
CDR3: CASSESGFNSPLHF
DNA: TGTGCCAGCAGTGAATCGGGGTTTAATTCACCCCTCCACTTT

J: TRBJ1-6
D: TRBD1
V: TRBV5-1
length: 15
size: .
CDR3: CASSLRTGDGSPLHF
DNA: TGCGCCAGCAGCTTGCGCACAGGGGACGGTTCACCCCTCCACTTT

J: TRBJ1-3
D: TRBD1
V: TRBV9
length: 15
size: .
CDR3: CASSVTGGSGNTIYF
DNA: TGTGCCAGCAGCGTTACAGGGGGTTCTGGAAACACCATATATTTT

J: TRBJ1-3
D: .
V: TRBV4-2
length: 15
size: .
CDR3: CASSQEQGSGNTIYF
DNA: TGTGCCAGCAGCCAAGAACAGGGCTCTGGAAACACCATATATTTT

J: TRBJ1-1
D: .
V: TRBV11-1
length: 13
size: .
CDR3: CASKRTGDTEAFF
DNA: TGTGCCAGCAAAAGGACGGGAGACACTGAAGCTTTCTTT

J: TRBJ1-1
D: TRBD1
V: TRBV6-5
length: 15
size: .
CDR3: CASSYDTGARTEAFF
DNA: TGTGCCAGCAGCTACGATACAGGGGCAAGGACTGAAGCTTTCTTT

J: TRBJ2-2
D: TRBD2
V: TRBV4-1
length: 15
size: .
CDR3: CASRSGGVNTGELFF
DNA: TGCGCCAGCCGATCGGGAGGGGTGAACACCGGGGAGCTGTTTTTT

J: TRBJ1-2
D: .
V: TRBV19
length: 13
size: .
CDR3: CASSIGRPYGYTF
DNA: TGTGCCAGTAGTATCGGCAGGCCCTATGGCTACACCTTC

J: TRBJ2-3
D: TRBD2
V: TRBV7-8
length: 16
size: .
CDR3: CASSLELAGGTDTQYF
DNA: TGTGCCAGCAGCTTAGAACTAGCGGGGGGCACAGATACGCAGTATTTT

J: TRBJ2-5
D: .
V: TRBV23-1
length: 15
size: once
CDR3: CASSLDRDRQETQYF
DNA: TGCGCCAGCAGTCTGGACAGAGACCGCCAAGAGACCCAGTACTTC

J: TRBJ2-3
D: .
V: TRBV11-3
length: 13
size: .
CDR3: CASSLEGVDTQYF
DNA: TGTGCCAGCAGCTTAGAAGGGGTTGATACGCAGTATTTT

J: TRBJ1-1
D: .
V: TRBV28
length: 16
size: .
CDR3: CASSPASAGLNTEAFF
DNA: TGTGCCAGCAGCCCAGCATCGGCAGGCTTGAACACTGAAGCTTTCTTT

J: TRBJ1-5
D: .
V: TRBV30
length: 15
size: .
CDR3: CAWRGRTGPVQPQHF
DNA: TGTGCCTGGAGGGGTCGAACAGGGCCCGTTCAGCCCCAGCATTTT

J: TRBJ1-5
D: .
V: TRBV7-9
length: 13
size: .
CDR3: CASSPGGGQPQHF
DNA: TGTGCCAGCAGCCCGGGGGGTGGGCAGCCCCAGCATTTT

J: TRBJ1-4
D: .
V: TRBV11-2
length: 15
size: .
CDR3: CASSLAPGHGWKLFF
DNA: TGTGCCAGCAGCCTCGCCCCGGGACATGGATGGAAACTGTTTTTT

J: TRBJ1-1
D: .
V: TRBV18
length: 15
size: .
CDR3: CASSPGQSRLNEAFF
DNA: TGTGCCAGCTCACCCGGACAATCCCGGCTAAACGAAGCTTTCTTT

J: TRBJ2-5
D: TRBD1
V: TRBV11-3
length: 15
size: .
CDR3: CASSFGQGGRETQYF
DNA: TGTGCCAGCAGCTTCGGACAGGGTGGTCGGGAGACCCAGTACTTC

J: TRBJ1-5
D: .
V: TRBV5-6
length: 14
size: .
CDR3: CASSWGRANQPQHF
DNA: TGTGCCAGCAGCTGGGGCAGGGCAAATCAGCCCCAGCATTTT

J: TRBJ1-4
D: .
V: TRBV2
length: 13
size: .
CDR3: CASRSGRGEKLFF
DNA: TGTGCCAGCCGATCGGGGAGGGGGGAAAAACTGTTTTTT

J: TRBJ2-1
D: .
V: TRBV12-5
length: 18
size: .
CDR3: CASGLGVGGRSSYNEQFF
DNA: TGTGCTAGTGGTTTGGGGGTGGGGGGGCGAAGCTCCTACAATGAGCAGTTCTTC

J: TRBJ1-2
D: .
V: TRBV5-1
length: 13
size: .
CDR3: CASRGSDSGGYTF
DNA: TGCGCCAGCAGGGGATCGGACAGTGGTGGCTACACCTTC

J: TRBJ1-4
D: TRBD1
V: TRBV2
length: 13
size: .
CDR3: CAGHRGAGEKLFF
DNA: TGTGCCGGGCACAGGGGCGCCGGTGAAAAACTGTTTTTT

J: TRBJ2-5
D: TRBD1
V: TRBV4-1
length: 17
size: .
CDR3: CASSQDLSDRGEQTQYF
DNA: TGCGCCAGCAGCCAAGATTTGTCGGACAGGGGTGAACAGACCCAGTACTTC

J: TRBJ2-3
D: TRBD2
V: TRBV4-2
length: 17
size: .
CDR3: CASSLATWTSVENTQYF
DNA: TGTGCCAGCAGCCTAGCGACCTGGACTAGCGTAGAAAATACGCAGTATTTT

J: TRBJ2-1
D: .
V: TRBV10-1
length: 14
size: .
CDR3: CASTPGLLYNEQFF
DNA: TGCGCCAGCACTCCGGGACTCCTCTACAATGAGCAGTTCTTC

J: TRBJ2-1
D: .
V: TRBV14
length: 12
size: .
CDR3: CASSHGWSEQFF
DNA: TGTGCCAGCAGCCATGGGTGGAGTGAGCAGTTCTTC

J: TRBJ1-4
D: .
V: TRBV6-1
length: 13
size: .
CDR3: CASSDTGREKLFF
DNA: TGTGCCAGCAGTGACACAGGGCGAGAAAAACTGTTTTTT

J: TRBJ2-1
D: .
V: TRBV14
length: 12
size: .
CDR3: CASSSTYNEQFF
DNA: TGTGCCAGCAGCTCTACCTACAATGAGCAGTTCTTC

J: TRBJ2-2
D: .
V: TRBV24-1
length: 15
size: .
CDR3: CATRTGLQNTGELFF
DNA: TGTGCCACCAGGACAGGTCTCCAGAACACCGGGGAGCTGTTTTTT

J: TRBJ2-3
D: TRBD2
V: TRBV9
length: 19
size: .
CDR3: CASSPRRGGGTSGGDTQYF
DNA: TGTGCCAGCAGCCCTAGAAGGGGAGGAGGGACTAGCGGGGGGGATACGCAGTATTTT

J: TRBJ1-1
D: .
V: TRBV14
length: 15
size: once
CDR3: CASSQVRGVGAEAFF
DNA: TGTGCCAGCAGCCAAGTTCGGGGGGTGGGCGCTGAAGCTTTCTTT

J: TRBJ1-2
D: .
V: TRBV10-3
length: 16
size: few
CDR3: CAISEPKAGVNYGYTF
DNA: TGTGCCATCAGTGAGCCCAAGGCGGGGGTTAACTATGGCTACACCTTC

J: TRBJ1-1
D: TRBD1
V: TRBV30
length: 13
size: .
CDR3: CAWSPGQGNEAFF
DNA: TGTGCCTGGAGTCCGGGACAGGGGAATGAGGCTTTCTTT

J: TRBJ1-5
D: .
V: TRBV7-2
length: 12
size: .
CDR3: CASGGGAQPQHF
DNA: TGTGCCAGCGGAGGAGGTGCTCAGCCCCAGCATTTT

J: TRBJ1-1
D: .
V: TRBV10-1
length: 15
size: .
CDR3: CASSESAGSRSEAFF
DNA: TGCGCCAGCAGTGAGTCGGCGGGTTCTCGATCTGAAGCTTTCTTT

J: TRBJ1-5
D: .
V: TRBV28
length: 14
size: once
CDR3: CASSTRVSNQPQHF
DNA: TGTGCCAGCAGTACCAGGGTAAGCAATCAGCCCCAGCATTTT

J: TRBJ2-3
D: .
V: TRBV30
length: 15
size: .
CDR3: CAWSVRLAGADTQYF
DNA: TGTGCCTGGAGTGTACGGCTAGCAGGAGCAGATACGCAGTATTTT